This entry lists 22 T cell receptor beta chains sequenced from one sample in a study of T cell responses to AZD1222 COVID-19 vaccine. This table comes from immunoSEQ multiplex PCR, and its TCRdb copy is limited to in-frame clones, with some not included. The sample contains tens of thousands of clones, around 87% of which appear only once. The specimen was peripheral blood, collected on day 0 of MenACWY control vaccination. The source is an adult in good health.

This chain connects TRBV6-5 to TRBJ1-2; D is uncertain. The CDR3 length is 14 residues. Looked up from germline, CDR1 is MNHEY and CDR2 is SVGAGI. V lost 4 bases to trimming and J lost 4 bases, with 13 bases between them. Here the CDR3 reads CASSSLRALYGYTF. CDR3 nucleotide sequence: TGTGCCAGCAGTTCGCTAAGGGCGCTCTATGGCTACACCTTC.

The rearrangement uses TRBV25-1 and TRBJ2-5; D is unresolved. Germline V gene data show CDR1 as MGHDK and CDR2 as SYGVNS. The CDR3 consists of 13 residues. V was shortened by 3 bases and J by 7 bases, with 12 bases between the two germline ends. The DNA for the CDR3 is TGTGCCAGCAGTGAGAGGCTGGTAGGGACCCAGTACTTC. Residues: CASSERLVGTQYF. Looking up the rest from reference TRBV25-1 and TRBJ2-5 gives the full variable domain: EADIYQTPRYLVIGTGKKITLECSQTMGHDKMYWYQQDPGMELHLIHYSYGVNSTEKGDLSSESTVSRIRTEHFPLTLESARPSHTSQYLCASSERLVGTQYFGPGTRLLVL.

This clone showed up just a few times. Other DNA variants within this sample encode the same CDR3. CDR3 amino acids: CASSLRLGDEKLFF. In DNA, the CDR3 is TGTGCCAGCAGTTTGCGACTTGGGGATGAAAAACTGTTTTTT. The chain employs TRBV28 and TRBJ1-4; D not certain. Trimming stripped 3 bases from V and 6 bases from J, with 11 bases between. Germline V gene data show CDR1 as MDHEN and CDR2 as SYDVKM. This CDR3 is 14 amino acids long.

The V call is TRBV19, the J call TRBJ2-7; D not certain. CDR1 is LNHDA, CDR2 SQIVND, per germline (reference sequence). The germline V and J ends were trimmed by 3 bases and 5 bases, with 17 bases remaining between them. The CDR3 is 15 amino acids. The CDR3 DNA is TGTGCCAGTAGTATCCTCACGGGCAGACCCAACGAGCAGTACTTC. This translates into CASSILTGRPNEQYF.

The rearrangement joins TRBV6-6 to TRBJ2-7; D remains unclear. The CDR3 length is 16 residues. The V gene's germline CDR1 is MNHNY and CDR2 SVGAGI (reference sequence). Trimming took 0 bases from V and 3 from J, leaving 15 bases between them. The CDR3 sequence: CASSYSISGWVYEQYF. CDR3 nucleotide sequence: TGTGCCAGCAGTTACTCGATCTCGGGTTGGGTCTACGAGCAGTACTTC.

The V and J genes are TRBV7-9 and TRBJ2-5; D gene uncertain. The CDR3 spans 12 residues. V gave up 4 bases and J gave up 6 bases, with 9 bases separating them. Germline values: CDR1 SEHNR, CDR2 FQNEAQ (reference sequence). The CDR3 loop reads CASSSTWKTQYF. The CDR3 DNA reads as TGTGCCAGCAGCTCGACTTGGAAGACCCAGTACTTC.

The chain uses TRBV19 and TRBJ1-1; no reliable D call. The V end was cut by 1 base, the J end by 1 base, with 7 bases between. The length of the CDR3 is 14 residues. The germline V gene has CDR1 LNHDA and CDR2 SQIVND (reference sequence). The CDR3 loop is CASSIGPGNTEAFF. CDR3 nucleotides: TGTGCCAGTAGTATAGGCCCGGGGAACACTGAAGCTTTCTTT.

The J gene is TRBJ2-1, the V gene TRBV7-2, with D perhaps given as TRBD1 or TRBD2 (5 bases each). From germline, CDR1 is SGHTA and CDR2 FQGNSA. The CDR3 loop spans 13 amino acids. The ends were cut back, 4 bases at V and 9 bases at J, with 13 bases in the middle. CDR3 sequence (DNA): TGTGCCAGCAGCTCGGGGCGGGTAAGTGAGCAGTTCTTC. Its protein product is CASSSGRVSEQFF.

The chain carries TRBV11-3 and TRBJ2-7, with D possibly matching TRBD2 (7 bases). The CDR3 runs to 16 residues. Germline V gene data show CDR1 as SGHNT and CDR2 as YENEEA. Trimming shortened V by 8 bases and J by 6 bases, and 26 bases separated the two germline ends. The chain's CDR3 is CASGFPPGEGVSEQYF. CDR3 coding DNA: TGTGCCAGCGGTTTCCCCCCAGGGGAGGGGGTATCCGAGCAGTACTTC.

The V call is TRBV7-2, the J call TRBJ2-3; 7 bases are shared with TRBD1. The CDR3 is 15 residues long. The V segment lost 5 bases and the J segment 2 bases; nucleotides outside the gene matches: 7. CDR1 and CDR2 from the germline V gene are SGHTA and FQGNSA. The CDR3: CASSPDRVNTDTQYF. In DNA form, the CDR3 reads TGTGCCAGCAGCCCCGACAGGGTAAACACAGATACGCAGTATTTT.

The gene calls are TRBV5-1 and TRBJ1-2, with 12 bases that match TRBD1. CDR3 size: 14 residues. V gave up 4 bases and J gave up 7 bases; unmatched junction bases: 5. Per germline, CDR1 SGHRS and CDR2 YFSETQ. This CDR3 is CASSKGQGAGGYTF. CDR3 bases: TGCGCCAGCAGCAAGGGACAGGGGGCTGGTGGCTACACCTTC. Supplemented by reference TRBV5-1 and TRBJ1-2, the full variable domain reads KAGVTQTPRYLIKTRGQQVTLSCSPISGHRSVSWYQQTPGQGLQFLFEYFSETQRNKGNFPGRFSGRQFSNSRSEMNVSTLELGDSALYLCASSKGQGAGGYTFGSGTRLTVV.

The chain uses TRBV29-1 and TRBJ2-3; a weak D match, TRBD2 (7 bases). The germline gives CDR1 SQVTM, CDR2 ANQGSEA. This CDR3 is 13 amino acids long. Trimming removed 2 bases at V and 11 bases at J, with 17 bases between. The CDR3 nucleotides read TGCAGCGTTGAATCTTCACGGGGAGGGGGGCAGTATTTT. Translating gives CSVESSRGGGQYF.

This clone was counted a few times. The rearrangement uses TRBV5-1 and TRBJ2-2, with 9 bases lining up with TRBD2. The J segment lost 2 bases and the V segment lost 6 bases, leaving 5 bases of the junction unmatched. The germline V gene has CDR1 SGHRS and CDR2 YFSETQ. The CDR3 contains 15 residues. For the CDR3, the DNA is TGCGCCAGCACTTGGACTAGCGTTAACACCGGGGAGCTGTTTTTT. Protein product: CASTWTSVNTGELFF.

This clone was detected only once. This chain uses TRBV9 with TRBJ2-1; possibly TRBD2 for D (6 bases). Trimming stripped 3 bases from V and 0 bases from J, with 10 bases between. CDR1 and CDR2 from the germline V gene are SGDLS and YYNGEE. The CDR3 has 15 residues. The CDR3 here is CASSATSYSYNEQFF. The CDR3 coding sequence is TGTGCCAGCAGCGCAACTAGCTACTCCTACAATGAGCAGTTCTTC. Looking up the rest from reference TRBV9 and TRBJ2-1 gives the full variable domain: DSGVTQTPKHLITATGQRVTLRCSPRSGDLSVYWYQQSLDQGLQFLIQYYNGEERAKGNILERFSAQQFPDLHSELNLSSLELGDSALYFCASSATSYSYNEQFFGPGTRLTVL.

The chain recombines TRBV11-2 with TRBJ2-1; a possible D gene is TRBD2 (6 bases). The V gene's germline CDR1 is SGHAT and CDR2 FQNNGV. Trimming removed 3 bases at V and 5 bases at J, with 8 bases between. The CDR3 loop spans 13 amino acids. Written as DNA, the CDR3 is TGTGCCAGCAGCTTGGGACTTAACAATGAGCAGTTCTTC. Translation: CASSLGLNNEQFF.

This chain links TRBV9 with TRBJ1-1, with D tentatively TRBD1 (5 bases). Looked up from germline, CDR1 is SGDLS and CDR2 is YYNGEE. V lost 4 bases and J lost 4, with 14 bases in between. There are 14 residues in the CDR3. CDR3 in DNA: TGTGCCAGCAGCTCTAGGGGCGGCAGCACTGAAGCTTTCTTT. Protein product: CASSSRGGSTEAFF. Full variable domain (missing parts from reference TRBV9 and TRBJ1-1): DSGVTQTPKHLITATGQRVTLRCSPRSGDLSVYWYQQSLDQGLQFLIQYYNGEERAKGNILERFSAQQFPDLHSELNLSSLELGDSALYFCASSSRGGSTEAFFGQGTRLTVV.

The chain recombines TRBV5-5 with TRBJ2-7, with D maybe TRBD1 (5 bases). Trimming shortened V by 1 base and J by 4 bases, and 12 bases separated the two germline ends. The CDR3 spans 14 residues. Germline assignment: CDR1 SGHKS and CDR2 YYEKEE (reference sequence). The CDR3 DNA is TGTGCCAGCAGCTTGTTTGACAGCATGTACGAGCAGTACTTC. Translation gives CASSLFDSMYEQYF.

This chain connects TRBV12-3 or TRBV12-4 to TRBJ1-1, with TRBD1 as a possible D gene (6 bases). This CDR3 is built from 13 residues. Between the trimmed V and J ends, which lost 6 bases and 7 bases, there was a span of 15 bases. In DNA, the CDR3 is TGTGCCAGCAGCCTAACAGGGACGGATGAAGCTTTCTTT. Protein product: CASSLTGTDEAFF.

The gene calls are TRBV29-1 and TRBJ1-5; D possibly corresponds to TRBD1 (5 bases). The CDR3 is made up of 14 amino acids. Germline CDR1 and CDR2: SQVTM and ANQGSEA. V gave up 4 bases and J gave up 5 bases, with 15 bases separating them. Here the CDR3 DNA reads TGCAGCGTTGGTGGGGGAAGTAGGGATCAGCCCCAGCATTTT. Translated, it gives CSVGGGSRDQPQHF.

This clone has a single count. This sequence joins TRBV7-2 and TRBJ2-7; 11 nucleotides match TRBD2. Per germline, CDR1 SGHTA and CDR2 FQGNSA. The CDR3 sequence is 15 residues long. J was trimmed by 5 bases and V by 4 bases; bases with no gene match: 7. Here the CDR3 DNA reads TGTGCCAGCAGCTCCGGACTAGCGGGTCTCAACGAGCAGTACTTC. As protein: CASSSGLAGLNEQYF.

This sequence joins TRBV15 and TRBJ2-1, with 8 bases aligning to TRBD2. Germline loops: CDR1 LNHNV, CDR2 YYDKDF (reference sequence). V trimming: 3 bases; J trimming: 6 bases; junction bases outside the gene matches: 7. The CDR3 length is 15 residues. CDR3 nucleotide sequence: TGTGCCACCAGCAGTCTGGGACTAGAAGTCAATGAGCAGTTCTTC. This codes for CATSSLGLEVNEQFF.

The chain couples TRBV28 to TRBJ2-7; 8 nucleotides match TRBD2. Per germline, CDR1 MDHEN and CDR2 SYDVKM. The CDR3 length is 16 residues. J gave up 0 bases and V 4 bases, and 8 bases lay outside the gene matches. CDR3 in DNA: TGTGCCAGCAGTTCGTTAGCGGGGCCCCGCTCCTACGAGCAGTACTTC. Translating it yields CASSSLAGPRSYEQYF.